Sequencing of this T cell receptor beta chain was carried out in a study of blood T cell repertoires in COVID-19. Overall study: Cohort 3 donors counted as recovered after two negative PCRs, clearance, or resolved symptoms. The study drew acute and convalescent COVID-19 samples from the United States, Italy and Spain.

Using immunoSEQ multiplex PCR, the repertoire was profiled, and TCRdb retains in-frame clones only, with some absent. The sample lists over 250,000 clones; more than 70% were seen once. V was pared by 1 base and J by 10 bases, with 10 bases of the junction left unmatched. The CDR3 sequence is 15 residues long. Germline lookup yields CDR1 KGHSH and CDR2 LQKENI. Clinical histories supplied by participants themselves formed the basis of cohort assignment. This chain links TRBV18 with TRBJ2-1, with 7 bases lining up with TRBD2. Material for sequencing was PBMCs or T cells enriched from blood (not recorded which). The sequence came from a woman aged 55-69 years in a cohort exposed to, infected with or recovered from COVID-19 (not recorded which). Here the CDR3 reads CASSPRLAEAGEQFF. In DNA, the CDR3 is TGTGCCAGCTCACCACGGCTAGCGGAGGCGGGGGAGCAGTTCTTC. Full variable domain (remainder filled in from reference TRBV18 and TRBJ2-1): NAGVMQNPRHLVRRRGQEARLRCSPMKGHSHVYWYRQLPEEGLKFMVYLQKENIIDESGMPKERFSAEFPKEGPSILRIQQVVRGDSAAYFCASSPRLAEAGEQFFGPGTRLTVL.